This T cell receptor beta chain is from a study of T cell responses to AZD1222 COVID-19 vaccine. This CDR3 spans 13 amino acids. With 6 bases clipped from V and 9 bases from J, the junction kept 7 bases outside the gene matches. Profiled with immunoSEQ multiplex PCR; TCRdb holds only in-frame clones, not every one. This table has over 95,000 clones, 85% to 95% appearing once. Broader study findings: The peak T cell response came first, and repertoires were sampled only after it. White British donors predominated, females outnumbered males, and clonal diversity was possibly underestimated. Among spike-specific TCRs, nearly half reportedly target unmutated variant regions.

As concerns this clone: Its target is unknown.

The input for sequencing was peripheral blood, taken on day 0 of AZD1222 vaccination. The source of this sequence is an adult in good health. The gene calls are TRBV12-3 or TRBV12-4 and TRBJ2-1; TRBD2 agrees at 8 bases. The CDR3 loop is CASSLKAGVEQFF. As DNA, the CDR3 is TGTGCCAGCAGCCTCAAAGCGGGGGTTGAGCAGTTCTTC.